Reported below is one T cell receptor beta chain. This sample is drawn from a study of blood T cell repertoires in COVID-19. Germline assignment: CDR1 MNHEY and CDR2 SMNVEV (reference sequence). The CDR3 covers 18 residues. J lost 5 bases, V lost 6 bases, and 16 bases had no gene match. The protocol was immunoSEQ multiplex PCR, while the TCRdb copy is restricted to in-frame clones and leaves out a portion. The sample yields about 320,000 clones, roughly 91% seen once. The receptor's source is a woman in her thirties with COVID-19, enrolled during active disease. The chain carries TRBV27 and TRBJ2-1; 10 bases are a match to TRBD2. Sequencing used peripheral blood. The CDR3 reads CASRTQRGGASRHNEQFF. The CDR3 DNA reads as TGTGCCAGCAGGACACAGCGGGGGGGCGCGTCTAGACACAATGAGCAGTTCTTC.